The rows below give T cell receptor beta chains drawn from one sample of a study of shared clonotypes between healthy human individuals. Assay used: immunoSEQ multiplex PCR; TCRdb lists only in-frame clones, some missing. Of some 680,000 clones in the sample, approximately 73% were seen once. Material: memory CD4+ T cells sorted from blood. These TCRs come from a woman aged 30 to 39 in good health. The CDR3 runs from the conserved cysteine through the conserved F or W. The D gene is left open where the match is weak. Size tells how often a clone was seen (once, few, many) or the class of an expanded clone, and some rows leave it out.

clone_size d_call j_call v_call cdr3_aa cdr3_nt
. TRBD2 TRBJ2-3 TRBV11-2 CASSQRGTSLPDTQYF TGTGCCAGCAGCCAGCGCGGGACTAGCCTCCCAGATACGCAGTATTTT
. . TRBJ1-4 TRBV4-1 CASSLRVNEKLFF TGCGCCAGCAGCCTCAGGGTTAATGAAAAACTGTTTTTT
. TRBD1 TRBJ2-1 TRBV7-8 CASSFRDRGFGNEQFF TGTGCCAGCAGCTTCCGGGACAGGGGGTTCGGCAATGAGCAGTTCTTC
. TRBD1 TRBJ1-2 TRBV11-2 CASSSRTQGGNYGYTF TGTGCCAGCAGCTCACGCACCCAGGGGGGTAACTATGGCTACACCTTC
. TRBD1 TRBJ2-7 TRBV19 CASSRGQGGVLNDEQYF TGTGCCAGTAGTAGGGGACAGGGGGGCGTCCTGAATGATGAGCAGTACTTC
many . TRBJ1-2 TRBV30 CAWSPAGALPNYGYTF TGTGCCTGGAGCCCTGCAGGGGCACTCCCTAACTATGGCTACACCTTC
. TRBD2 TRBJ2-5 TRBV6-5 CASSYSSSGRGITQYF TGTGCCAGCAGTTACTCGAGTAGCGGGAGGGGAATAACCCAGTACTTC
once TRBD2 TRBJ2-3 TRBV14 CASSQAGLAGDTQYF TGTGCCAGCAGCCAAGCGGGACTAGCGGGAGATACGCAGTATTTT
few . TRBJ1-2 TRBV2 CASSYTDQRDGYTF TGTGCCAGCAGTTATACCGACCAGCGGGATGGCTACACCTTC
once TRBD2 TRBJ2-2 TRBV4-1 CASSQERISAGGPGENTGELFF TGCGCCAGCAGCCAAGAACGCATTTCGGCGGGAGGGCCTGGGGAAAACACCGGGGAGCTGTTTTTT
. . TRBJ2-1 TRBV7-7 CASSSLGLNNEQFF TGTGCCAGCAGCTCGCTGGGACTGAACAATGAGCAGTTCTTC
few . TRBJ2-7 TRBV6-1 CASSDVYGADEQYF TGTGCCAGCAGTGATGTGTACGGGGCCGACGAGCAGTACTTC
once TRBD1 TRBJ1-2 TRBV9 CASSPRTTGEDYTF TGTGCCAGCAGCCCACGAACGACAGGGGAGGACTACACCTTC
. . TRBJ2-7 TRBV6-1 CASSESGNYEQYF TGTGCCAGCAGTGAAAGCGGAAACTACGAGCAGTACTTC
. TRBD1 TRBJ1-5 TRBV6-1 CASRRGQVINQPQHF TGTGCCAGCAGGAGGGGACAGGTGATCAATCAGCCCCAGCATTTT
. . TRBJ2-2 TRBV7-9 CASSLEALLELFF TGTGCCAGCAGCTTAGAGGCCCTCTTGGAGCTGTTTTTT
few . TRBJ2-7 TRBV28 CASTGYSYEQYF TGTGCCAGCACTGGCTACAGCTACGAGCAGTACTTC
. . TRBJ2-1 TRBV6-1 CALDRYNEQFF TGTGCCCTGGACAGATACAATGAGCAGTTCTTC
. . TRBJ1-4 TRBV27 CASRGRNEKLFF TGTGCCAGCAGGGGGCGCAATGAAAAACTGTTTTTT
. TRBD2 TRBJ2-1 TRBV6-1 CASKRLAGGAEQFF TGTGCCAGCAAGAGACTAGCGGGAGGAGCTGAGCAGTTCTTC
. . TRBJ1-2 TRBV18 CASSPTGPPGYGYTF TGTGCCAGCTCACCTACCGGGCCCCCGGGGTATGGCTACACCTTC
. TRBD2 TRBJ2-1 TRBV5-1 CASSLGLADYNEQFF TGCGCCAGCAGCTTGGGACTAGCAGATTACAATGAGCAGTTCTTC
. . TRBJ2-3 TRBV27 CASSLFGGGIRSTDTQYF TGTGCCAGCAGTTTATTTGGGGGGGGCATCCGTAGCACAGATACGCAGTATTTT
many . TRBJ1-2 TRBV6-6 CASSIQGSAYGYTF TGTGCCAGCAGTATTCAGGGGTCCGCTTATGGCTACACCTTC
many . TRBJ2-5 TRBV19 CASSIAGVVETQYF TGTGCCAGTAGTATAGCGGGAGTAGTAGAGACCCAGTACTTC
. TRBD1 TRBJ1-4 TRBV6-1 CASSDRTGGWGLFF TGTGCCAGCAGTGATCGGACAGGGGGCTGGGGACTGTTTTTT
. . TRBJ1-4 TRBV5-6 CASSSTYSEKLFF TGTGCCAGCAGCTCCACGTACAGCGAAAAACTGTTTTTT
. TRBD2 TRBJ2-1 TRBV4-1 CASSQDRSGTSYNEQFF TGCGCCAGCAGCCAAGACCGTAGCGGGACCTCCTACAATGAGCAGTTCTTC
. . TRBJ1-2 TRBV6-1 CASTSALLNGYTF TGTGCCAGCACCAGTGCACTTTTGAATGGCTACACCTTC
. . TRBJ1-1 TRBV5-8 CASSLDRTNTEAFF TGTGCCAGCAGCTTGGACAGGACGAACACTGAAGCTTTCTTT
. . TRBJ2-7 TRBV5-8 CASSLLRVTGGSYEQYF TGTGCCAGCAGCTTGTTACGGGTCACCGGAGGGTCCTACGAGCAGTACTTC
once TRBD1 TRBJ1-4 TRBV7-9 CASSLTGVNEKLFF TGTGCCAGCAGCCTGACAGGGGTGAACGAAAAACTGTTTTTT
. TRBD1 TRBJ1-1 TRBV5-4 CASSQDYRGFTEAFF TGCGCCAGCAGCCAGGACTACAGGGGGTTTACTGAAGCTTTCTTT
. . TRBJ1-2 TRBV6-1 CASRKASGYGYTF TGTGCCAGCAGGAAGGCCTCGGGGTATGGCTACACCTTC
once TRBD1 TRBJ2-1 TRBV5-1 CASSDRTGSVYEQFF TGCGCCAGCAGTGACCGGACAGGGTCTGTCTATGAGCAGTTCTTC